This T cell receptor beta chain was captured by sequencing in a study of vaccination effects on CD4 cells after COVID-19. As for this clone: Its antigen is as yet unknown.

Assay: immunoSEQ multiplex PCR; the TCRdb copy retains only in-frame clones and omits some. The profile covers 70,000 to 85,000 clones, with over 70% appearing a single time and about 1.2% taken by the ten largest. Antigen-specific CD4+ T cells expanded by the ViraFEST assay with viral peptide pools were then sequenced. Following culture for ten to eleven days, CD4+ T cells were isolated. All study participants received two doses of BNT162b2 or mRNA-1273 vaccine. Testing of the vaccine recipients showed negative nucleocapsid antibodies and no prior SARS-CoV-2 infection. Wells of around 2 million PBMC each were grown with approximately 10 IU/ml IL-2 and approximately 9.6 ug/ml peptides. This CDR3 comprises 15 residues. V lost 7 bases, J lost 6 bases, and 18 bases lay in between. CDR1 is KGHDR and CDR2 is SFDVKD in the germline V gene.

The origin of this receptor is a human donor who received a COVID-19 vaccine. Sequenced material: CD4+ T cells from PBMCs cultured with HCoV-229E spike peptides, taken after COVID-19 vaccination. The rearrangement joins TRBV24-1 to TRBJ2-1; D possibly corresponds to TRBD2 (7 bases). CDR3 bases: TGTGCCACCAGCGGGGGAGGGGGACCCTCCAATGAGCAGTTCTTC. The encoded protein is CATSGGGGPSNEQFF.